Presented here are 5 T cell receptor beta chains from one specimen sequenced in a study of blood T cells in healthy people across ages. A second PCR, run for about 6 to 11 cycles, used a sample-barcoded 5' primer plus a J-beta primer mix. Via MiXCR, TCRdb re-called the 5' RACE reads, giving one row per CDR3 protein. This table has around 800,000 distinct CDR3 sequences, approximately 44% appearing once. Source material: blood. The receptors derive from a man aged 55 to 69 in good health.

This clonotype was seen ten or more times. The chain carries TRBV7-2 and TRBJ1-5; D is undetermined. The CDR3 runs to 14 residues. Germline V lookup: CDR1 SGHTA, CDR2 FQGNSA. Between the trimmed V and J ends, which lost 1 base and 10 bases, there was a span of 14 bases. The chain's CDR3 is CASSLGPTFPPQHF. The CDR3 DNA reads TGTGCCAGCAGCTTAGGTCCGACTTTCCCACCCCAGCATTTT.

V gene TRBV20-1 combines with J gene TRBJ2-5; D is perhaps TRBD2 (6 bases). This CDR3 region has 14 residues. The germline V and J ends were trimmed by 1 base and 3 bases, with 12 bases remaining between them. In germline, CDR1 is DFQATT, CDR2 SNEGSKA (reference sequence). CDR3 amino acids: CSARGGVPKETQYF. The DNA for the CDR3 is TGCAGTGCTAGAGGGGGGGTCCCAAAAGAGACCCAGTACTTC.

This chain uses TRBV12-3 or TRBV12-4 with TRBJ2-5, with 8 positions matching TRBD1. The assigned J gene may be wrong: the sequence end matches TRBJ2-7 better. This CDR3 contains 13 residues. The CDR3 region is CASRSSGGDEQYF. The CDR3 bases are TGTGCCAGCAGATCGTCAGGGGGCGACGAGCAGTACTTC.

The gene calls are TRBV6-2 or TRBV6-3 and TRBJ2-5; possible D gene TRBD2, 6 bases. The CDR3 is 13 residues long. Between the trimmed V and J ends, which lost 6 bases and 5 bases, there was a span of 13 bases. CDR1 MNHEY and CDR2 SVGEGT come from the germline V gene. The CDR3 bases are TGTGCCAGCAGACCCGTTCGGGAGGAGACCCAGTACTTC. This codes for CASRPVREETQYF.

The genes are TRBV10-2 and TRBJ2-3, with D maybe TRBD2 (6 bases). The ends were cut back, 4 bases at V and 4 bases at J, with 9 bases in the middle. There are 13 residues in the CDR3. CDR1 and CDR2 (germline): WSHSY, SAAADI. The CDR3 bases are TGCGCCAGCAGTGGGGGAGGATCAGATACGCAGTATTTT. It yields the protein CASSGGGSDTQYF.